The 16 T cell receptor beta chains given below trace back to one sample, sequenced in a study of CD8+ T cells in alopecia areata (dated by TCRdb to 2017 to 2018). Library generation was performed with the immunoSEQ multiplex PCR assay. To provide template for TCR sequencing, every sample had RNA extracted and reverse transcribed into cDNA. In TCRdb, the immuneACCESS table is reduced to in-frame sequences with V and J assigned. These tables do not hold every clone; where another copy was compared, an unresolved V gene accounts for under half, and the others remain unexplained. The sample contains 95,000 to 100,000 clones, 60% to 75% of them found a single time. The biggest ten clones account for about 14% of the sample. The sample's time point label, in plain terms: more than three weeks on oral tofacitinib. What this sample's treatment or condition label stands for: oral pan-JAK inhibitor, 5-10 mg twice daily.

Sequencing used CD8+ T cells sorted from blood, obtained at week 4, from a patient treated with tofacitinib. Source of these receptors: a human donor with alopecia areata.

This clone was picked up a small number of times. This rearrangement joins TRBV6-6 to TRBJ2-5, with D uncertain. The germline V gene has CDR1 MNHNY and CDR2 SVGAGI (reference sequence). Trimming left V 2 bases short and J 3 bases short, with 7 bases between. The CDR3 loop spans 13 amino acids. This chain's CDR3 is CASSYRPEETQYF. DNA for the CDR3: TGTGCCAGCAGTTACCGTCCGGAAGAGACCCAGTACTTC.

This chain connects TRBV10-2 to TRBJ2-1; D is uncertain. Trimming removed 2 bases at V and 7 bases at J, with 6 bases between. The germline V gene encodes CDR1 WSHSY and CDR2 SAAADI. The CDR3 contains 12 residues. The CDR3: CASSEDRNEQFF. CDR3 coding DNA: TGCGCCAGCAGTGAGGACCGGAATGAGCAGTTCTTC.

On this clone itself: Only one base separates this from a far larger clonotype, so it likely reflects a read error. This chain uses TRBV25-1 with TRBJ1-5; D is unclear. The CDR3 is 13 amino acids. V dropped 5 bases and J dropped 0 bases, with 5 bases sitting between them. Germline-derived CDR1 and CDR2 are MGHDK and SYGVNS. The DNA of the CDR3 is TGTGCCAGCAGTTTGGATAGCAATCAGCCCCAGCATTTT. Its translation is CASSLDSNQPQHF.

V and J are TRBV29-1 and TRBJ2-5; tentatively, D is TRBD1 (6 bases). Trimming took off 1 base at V and 1 base at J, with 13 bases between the two ends. CDR1 and CDR2 (germline): SQVTM, ANQGSEA. This CDR3 contains 15 residues. The CDR3 sequence: CSVEAPGHFQETQYF. The CDR3 DNA is TGCAGCGTTGAAGCCCCGGGACATTTCCAAGAGACCCAGTACTTC.

The chain carries TRBV19 and TRBJ2-7; TRBD1 aligns across 7 bases. V was pared by 8 bases and J by 6 bases, with 7 bases of the junction left unmatched. Per the germline V gene, CDR1 is LNHDA and CDR2 is SQIVND (reference sequence). The CDR3 is 12 amino acids. CDR3 DNA: TGTGCCAGTGGGAGCACAGGGGCCGAGCAGTACTTC. This translates into CASGSTGAEQYF. Full variable domain (outside the CDR3, taken from reference TRBV19 and TRBJ2-7): DGGITQSPKYLFRKEGQNVTLSCEQNLNHDAMYWYRQDPGQGLRLIYYSQIVNDFQKGDIAEGYSVSREKKESFPLTVTSAQKNPTAFYLCASGSTGAEQYFGPGTRLTVT.

This clone came up once. The chain combines TRBV2 with TRBJ2-5, with TRBD1 as a possible D gene (5 bases). Germline CDR1 is SNHLY and CDR2 is FYNNEI. The CDR3 contains 13 residues. Trimming removed 9 bases from V and 0 bases from J, with 11 bases in between. The CDR3 DNA reads as TGTGCCAGGACGGTGGACAACCAAGAGACCCAGTACTTC. It yields the protein CARTVDNQETQYF.

This clone was observed a handful of times. This rearrangement joins TRBV15 to TRBJ2-7; 7 bases fit TRBD1. The CDR3 runs 14 residues. The V and J ends lost 5 bases and 2 bases, in that order; junction bases with no gene match: 6. CDR1 and CDR2 (germline): LNHNV, YYDKDF (reference sequence). The CDR3 loop reads CATSRQGATYEQYF. CDR3 nucleotides: TGTGCCACCAGCCGACAGGGTGCAACCTACGAGCAGTACTTC.

This clone occurred once. The rearrangement joins TRBV30 to TRBJ2-1, with 9 bases that match TRBD2. Per the germline V gene, CDR1 is GTSNPN and CDR2 is SVGIG (reference sequence). This CDR3 has 16 residues. V dropped 0 bases and J dropped 7; count of bases not matched to a gene: 10. The DNA of the CDR3 is TGTGCCTGGAGTGTACTTCGGCGGGGGGGATTTAATGAGCAGTTCTTC. This encodes CAWSVLRRGGFNEQFF.

J is TRBJ2-5 and V is TRBV29-1; 7 bases are a match to TRBD2. This CDR3 comprises 13 residues. Germline loops: CDR1 SQVTM, CDR2 ANQGSEA. V gave up 6 bases and J gave up 4 bases; unmatched junction bases: 8. The CDR3 is CSVTAGVGETQYF. CDR3 sequence (DNA): TGCAGCGTGACGGCGGGGGTCGGAGAGACCCAGTACTTC.

This rearrangement joins TRBV25-1 to TRBJ2-7, with a possible D match to TRBD2 (5 bases). Trimming stripped 4 bases from V and 6 bases from J, with 7 bases between. The CDR3 loop spans 11 amino acids. Germline V CDR1 and CDR2: MGHDK, SYGVNS. The CDR3 nucleotides read TGTGCCAGCAGTGCGGGGATCGAGCAGTACTTC. It is translated as CASSAGIEQYF.

The rearrangement joins TRBV7-6 to TRBJ2-1, with no clear D. CDR1 is SGHVS and CDR2 is FNYEAQ in the germline V gene. CDR3 length: 11 residues. V shed 3 bases and J shed 7 bases, with 4 bases lying between them. The CDR3 here is CASSFGNEQFF. DNA of the CDR3: TGTGCCAGCAGCTTCGGTAATGAGCAGTTCTTC. The full variable domain, its missing parts supplied by reference TRBV7-6 and TRBJ2-1, is GAGVSQSPRYKVTKRGQDVALRCDPISGHVSLYWYRQALGQGPEFLTYFNYEAQQDKSGLPNDRFSAERPEGSISTLTIQRTEQRDSAMYRCASSFGNEQFFGPGTRLTVL.

About this clone itself: At one end, the junction sequence differs from germline, possibly due to a read error. Other DNA sequences in the sample encode the same CDR3. The chain couples TRBV29-1 to TRBJ2-5; 11 positions match TRBD1. In germline, CDR1 is SQVTM, CDR2 ANQGSEA. This CDR3 spans 10 amino acids. CDR3 DNA sequence: TGCAGCGTTACTCGGGACAGGGGGAACTTC. Translating gives CSVTRDRGNF.

The V call is TRBV29-1, the J call TRBJ1-1, with a tentative D call TRBD1 (5 bases). Germline-derived CDR1 and CDR2 are SQVTM and ANQGSEA. There are 12 residues in the CDR3. Trimming stripped 5 bases from V and 6 bases from J, with 13 bases between. Written as DNA, the CDR3 is TGCAGCGTTTTTATTGGGGACGCTGAAGCTTTCTTT. Translating gives CSVFIGDAEAFF.

The chain combines TRBV9 with TRBJ2-2; 7 bases are a match to TRBD1. The J segment lost 3 bases and the V segment lost 3 bases, leaving 5 bases of the junction unmatched. The CDR3 has 15 residues. CDR1 and CDR2 from the germline V gene are SGDLS and YYNGEE. CDR3 protein: CASSEGASYTGELFF. CDR3 DNA sequence: TGTGCCAGCAGCGAGGGGGCCTCCTACACCGGGGAGCTGTTTTTT.

This sequence joins TRBV7-2 and TRBJ2-7, with 13 positions matching TRBD2. This CDR3 has 14 amino acids. Trimming took 7 bases from V and 5 from J; bases not matched to a gene: 5. CDR1 is SGHTA and CDR2 is FQGNSA in the germline V gene. CDR3: CASTPLAGGHEQYF. CDR3 sequence (DNA): TGTGCCAGCACCCCACTAGCGGGAGGGCACGAGCAGTACTTC.

This clone was seen at least ten times. The genes are TRBV4-2 and TRBJ1-1, with D hard to call. V shed 4 bases and J shed 2 bases, with 8 bases lying between them. CDR1 is LGHNA and CDR2 is YNFKEQ in the germline V gene. This CDR3 contains 13 residues. The CDR3 nucleotides are TGTGCCAGCAGCCCCGAGGTAAACACTGAAGCTTTCTTT. Amino acid sequence: CASSPEVNTEAFF.